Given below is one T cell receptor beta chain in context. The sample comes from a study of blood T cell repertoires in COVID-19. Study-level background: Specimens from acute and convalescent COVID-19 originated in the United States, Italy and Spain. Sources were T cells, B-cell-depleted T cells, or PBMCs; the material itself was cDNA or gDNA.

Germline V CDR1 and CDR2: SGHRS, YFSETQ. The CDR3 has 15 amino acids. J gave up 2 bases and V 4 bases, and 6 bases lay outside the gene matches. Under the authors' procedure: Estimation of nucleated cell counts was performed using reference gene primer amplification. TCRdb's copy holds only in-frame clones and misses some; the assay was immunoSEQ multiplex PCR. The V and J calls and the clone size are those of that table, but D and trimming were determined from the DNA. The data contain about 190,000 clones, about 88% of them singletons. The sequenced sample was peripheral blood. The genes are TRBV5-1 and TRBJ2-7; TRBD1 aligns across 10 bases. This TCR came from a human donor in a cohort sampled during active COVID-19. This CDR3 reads CASSIPGQGTYEQYF. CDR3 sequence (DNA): TGCGCCAGCAGCATACCGGGACAGGGGACCTACGAGCAGTACTTC.